The 11 T cell receptor beta chains below all came from one sample that was sequenced in a study of blood T cell repertoires in COVID-19. The protocol was immunoSEQ multiplex PCR, while the TCRdb copy is restricted to in-frame clones and leaves out a portion. Of about 83,000 clones detected, more than 85% appear once; the ten largest clones hold approximately 8.1%. The sample consisted of peripheral blood. Receptor source: an elderly man with active or convalescent COVID-19.

This clone was seen a handful of times. The chain links TRBV2 to TRBJ2-2, with a possible D match to TRBD2 (5 bases). Trimming shortened V by 2 bases and J by 4 bases, and 11 bases separated the two germline ends. Germline CDR1 SNHLY, CDR2 FYNNEI. The CDR3 length is 15 residues. CDR3 residues: CASSERAEGTGELFF. The CDR3 bases are TGTGCCAGCAGTGAAAGGGCAGAGGGCACCGGGGAGCTGTTTTTT.

This clone came up a few times. The rearrangement links TRBV28 to TRBJ2-1, with D perhaps TRBD2 (6 bases). Between the trimmed V and J ends, which lost 6 bases and 5 bases, there was a span of 17 bases. Per germline, CDR1 MDHEN and CDR2 SYDVKM. CDR3 size: 15 residues. The CDR3 is CASRGTGAFHNEQFF. The CDR3 DNA reads TGTGCCAGCAGAGGGACTGGCGCTTTTCACAATGAGCAGTTCTTC.

The chain carries TRBV5-8 and TRBJ1-6, with TRBD1 as a possible D gene (5 bases). V dropped 3 bases and J dropped 7 bases, with 8 bases sitting between them. The germline V gene encodes CDR1 SGHTS and CDR2 YDEGEE. This CDR3 comprises 13 residues. CDR3 residues: CASSSRQNSPLHF. In nucleotides, the CDR3 is TGTGCCAGCAGCTCCCGACAGAATTCACCCCTCCACTTT.

The rearrangement joins TRBV5-1 to TRBJ1-3; D call uncertain. V was clipped by 0 bases and J by 4 bases, with 5 bases between them. The CDR3 covers 13 residues. In germline, CDR1 is SGHRS, CDR2 YFSETQ. This chain's CDR3 is CASSLDSGNTIYF. In DNA form, the CDR3 reads TGCGCCAGCAGCTTGGATAGCGGAAACACCATATATTTT.

This rearrangement joins TRBV5-6 to TRBJ2-2; a weak D match, TRBD2 (5 bases). The CDR3 is 14 residues long. Germline CDR1 reads SGHDT; CDR2 reads YYEEEE. The V end lost 5 bases, the J end lost 3 bases, and 11 bases lay between the germline ends. CDR3 protein: CASSYRDYTGELFF. The DNA of the CDR3 is TGTGCCAGCAGTTACCGGGATTACACCGGGGAGCTGTTTTTT.

V usage is TRBV5-4 and J usage is TRBJ2-7, with 7 positions matching TRBD1. V shed 4 bases and J 2 bases; nucleotides not matched to a gene: 9. Germline assignment: CDR1 SGHNT and CDR2 YYREEE (reference sequence). The CDR3 totals 15 residues. The CDR3: CASSKDRSQTYEQYV. CDR3 DNA: TGTGCCAGCAGCAAGGACAGGAGCCAAACCTACGAGCAGTACGTC.

This clone was detected only a few times. This chain uses TRBV13 with TRBJ1-1; 9 bases line up with TRBD1. CDR1 is PRHDT, CDR2 FYEKMQ, per germline (reference sequence). Trimming at V came to 5 bases and at J to 3 bases, leaving 10 bases not matched to a gene. The CDR3 contains 16 residues. CDR3 protein: CASSPDRGRFDTEAFF. In DNA, the CDR3 is TGTGCCAGCAGCCCAGACAGGGGGAGGTTCGACACTGAAGCTTTCTTT.

V and J are TRBV5-6 and TRBJ1-6; 10 bases line up with TRBD1. Looked up from germline, CDR1 is SGHDT and CDR2 is YYEEEE. Germline trimming cut 3 bases from V and 10 bases from J; bases unmatched to any gene: 7. The CDR3 covers 15 residues. CDR3 sequence reads: CASSWDRGFGSPLHF. The CDR3 DNA follows: TGTGCCAGCAGCTGGGACAGGGGTTTCGGATCACCCCTCCACTTT.

The chain joins TRBV6-5 to TRBJ1-2, with TRBD1 as a possible D gene (5 bases). The CDR3 length is 13 residues. V lost 8 bases to trimming and J lost 5 bases, with 15 bases between them. CDR1 is MNHEY and CDR2 is SVGAGI in the germline V gene. The CDR3 DNA sequence: TGTGCCAGCGGGCTTGGGGAGGGGTATGGCTACACCTTC. Protein: CASGLGEGYGYTF.

The genes are TRBV6-6 and TRBJ1-1; 7 bases are a match to TRBD1. The V gene's germline CDR1 is MNHNY and CDR2 SVGAGI (reference sequence). This CDR3 region has 13 residues. V lost 6 bases to trimming and J lost 4 bases; unmatched junction nucleotides: 5. In nucleotides, the CDR3 is TGTGCCAGCAGCGCACAGGGGCTCACTGAAGCTTTCTTT. It encodes CASSAQGLTEAFF.

The rearrangement joins TRBV27 to TRBJ1-5; D not certain. With 3 bases removed from V and 0 bases from J, the gap between germline ends came to 9 bases. This CDR3 is built from 15 residues. Germline CDR1 is MNHEY and CDR2 is SMNVEV (reference sequence). The CDR3 sequence is CASSLFPYSNQPQHF. The DNA of the CDR3 is TGTGCCAGCAGTTTGTTCCCTTATAGCAATCAGCCCCAGCATTTT.